This T cell receptor beta chain was recovered during a study of shared clonotypes between healthy human individuals. Study-wide background: CD4 naive cells filled three plates per donor, CD4 memory three, CD8 naive two and CD8 memory one.

Germline V gives CDR1 MNHNS, CDR2 SASEGT. This CDR3 has 13 residues. V dropped 3 bases and J dropped 5 bases, with 10 bases sitting between them. General observations from the study: The diversity represented, both genetic and in exposure history, was limited by few donors.

Every contributor of samples was a Caucasian grown-up residing in Nashville, Tennessee. Remarks on this clone: Its cognate antigen is unknown.

The DNA input per sorted-subset replicate PCR was approximately 210 ng, corresponding to tens of thousands of T cell genomes. Produced via immunoSEQ multiplex PCR; TCRdb's table is partial and in-frame only. The sample shows about 1.5 million clones, about 98% of them seen only once. The receptor was isolated from a man younger than 40 in good health. J is TRBJ2-5 and V is TRBV6-1; no clear D gene. The specimen was naive CD4+ T cells sorted from blood. The subset denotes: CD45RA+ positively selected. DNA of the CDR3: TGTGCCAGCAGTGATCGGATGTCGGAGACCCAGTACTTC. This sequence encodes CASSDRMSETQYF.